This T cell receptor beta chain was observed in a study of beta chain features in type 1 diabetes (dated by TCRdb to 2016 to 2018). For the wider study: Patients and healthy donors did not differ in mean age, gender distribution, total cell number or subset yield. Naive and central memory subsets were obtained from all 30 or so donors, but regulatory and stem cell-like memory subsets were isolated from only 8 patients and about 8 healthy donors. A total of under 140,000,000 sorted cells were examined across all samples, and the number of cells per subset was strongly correlated with RNA yield. In the study, TCRB repertoires of sorted circulating CD4+ T cell subsets from recently diagnosed type 1 diabetes patients were compared with those of matched healthy donors. What the research found in general, with its limitations: Only small numbers of individuals were included in the HLA sub-analyses, which left unresolved whether HLA type had any influence on TCRB rearrangement. Sequencing cDNA rather than genomic DNA could over-represent highly expressing activated cells, although activation and CD3 levels did not differ between groups. In all four CD4+ subsets, TCRB CDR3 length was moderately but significantly shorter in type 1 diabetes patients. Shorter templates might be favored by PCR, yet because patient and control samples were amplified and corrected together, any such skew would affect both groups equally. Naive, central memory and regulatory TCRB repertoires appeared to be more similar among patients than among healthy donors. Patients with type 1 diabetes made fewer insertions and deleted more nucleotides at VDJ recombination sites, implying thymic rearrangement abnormalities.

From each donor, a single peripheral blood sample of around 0.12 L on average was drawn into heparinised tubes. Naive, central memory, regulatory and stem cell-like memory CD4+ T cells were sorted on a BD FACSAria II using a panel including CD45RO, CCR7, CD25, CD127, CD95 and CD27. Every sorted population had a purity above 95%. PBMCs were isolated right away by Lymphoprep density gradient centrifugation and were stained directly, without culture. Samples were stained and sorted in pairs, with one healthy donor and one patient per experiment, so that batch effects were minimized. This clone was seen a few times. Its antigen is unknown. No qualities accompany the bases; no much larger clone lies one base away. The entire isolated RNA was reverse transcribed using the High Capacity cDNA Reverse Transcription Kit, and thus expressed TCRB transcripts were sequenced. Naive, central memory and regulatory T cell samples underwent deep immunoSEQ sequencing, averaging about 3.5 million total reads per sample. Sorted cells were lysed in RLT buffer, and RNA was extracted using DNase-treated RNeasy Micro or Mini kits according to cell number. Each cell subset was processed on its own to prevent cross-contamination, while patient and healthy donor samples were processed together. The immunoSEQ multiplex PCR was used to amplify TCRB sequences from cDNA, generating 87-bp fragments that spanned the CDR3 region. Sequencing of the amplicons was done on the Illumina HiSeq platform. The published analysis was carried out like this. Synthetic template baselines were used to correct PCR bias computationally, reads within Hamming distance 2 were collapsed, and singletons that could not be merged were discarded. Reads were aligned against IMGT to assign V, D and J genes, CDR3 length and insertions or deletions at six rearrangement sites. Within each subset, clonotype counts were normalized to sorted cell number, and only after that were true diversity and Gini coefficients computed with the tcR R package. The overlap coefficient, calculated on TCRB nucleotide sequences, was used to quantify repertoire sharing. As a proxy for the pre-selection repertoire, out-of-frame TCRB sequences from naive cells were analyzed. The source is immuneACCESS, and TCRdb retained only in-frame sequences with V and J called. Part of the clones is not carried over; for the studies checked, unresolved V genes explain less than half of this, and the remainder is unexplained. The DNA gave D and trimming, while V, J and clone size come from that table. The sample table shows fewer than 350,000 clones, and roughly a fifth are seen once. The leading ten clones occupy 0.044% of the sample.

The CDR3 contains 15 residues, cysteine and phenylalanine counted. The retained sequence is limited to the CDR3, 45 bases, with the frame set at the first base. Per the germline V gene, SGHRS is the CDR1 and YFSETQ is the CDR2. Trimming costs V 1 base and J 0 bases, and their ends lie 8 bases apart. This TCR was recovered from a woman under 30 in good health. Sample: naive CD4+ T cells from blood. The cell subset or site label corresponds to: true naive CD4+ T cells. This sequence uses TRBV5-1 and TRBJ2-1; the D gene cannot be resolved reliably. The CDR3 has the sequence CASSLLESSYNEQFF. In nucleotide form, the sequence is TGCGCCAGCAGCTTGCTGGAGAGCTCCTACAATGAGCAGTTCTTC. Here the CDR3 is joined to the reference TRBV5-1 and TRBJ2-1 genes, and the full variable domain is: KAGVTQTPRYLIKTRGQQVTLSCSPISGHRSVSWYQQTPGQGLQFLFEYFSETQRNKGNFPGRFSGRQFSNSRSEMNVSTLELGDSALYLCASSLLESSYNEQFFGPGTRLTVL.